Shown below are 2 T cell receptor beta chains from a single sample sequenced in a study of early T cells in non-severe SARS-CoV-2 infection. Via MiXCR, TCRdb re-called the 5' RACE reads, giving one row per CDR3 protein. The sample lists about 49,000 distinct CDR3 sequences; around 12% were seen once. The sample consisted of whole blood, taken at baseline. The receptors here all came from an adult who was a healthcare worker with PCR-confirmed SARS-CoV-2 infection or an uninfected control (not recorded which).

The CDR3 DNA follows: TGTGCCAGCAGCTTAGGGGCAGCCGAGCAGTACTTC. This codes for CASSLGAAEQYF. The chain employs TRBV7-2 and TRBJ2-7; the D is unclear. V was cut by 1 base and J by 6 bases, with 7 bases left in between. The length of the CDR3 is 12 residues. CDR1 and CDR2 from the germline V gene are SGHTA and FQGNSA. The whole variable domain, remainder taken from reference TRBV7-2 and TRBJ2-7, is GAGVSQSPSNKVTEKGKDVELRCDPISGHTALYWYRQSLGQGLEFLIYFQGNSAPDKSGLPSDRFSAERTGGSVSTLTIQRTQQEDSAVYLCASSLGAAEQYFGPGTRLTVT.

The sample holds a few counts of this clonotype. This rearrangement joins TRBV7-8 to TRBJ2-2, with D unresolved. Germline CDR1 and CDR2: SGHVS and FQNEAQ. V gave up 2 bases and J gave up 7 bases, with 11 bases separating them. This CDR3 region has 14 residues. As DNA, the CDR3 is TGTGCCAGCAGCTTATTCATGGTGGTCGGGGAGCTGTTTTTT. This gives the protein CASSLFMVVGELFF.